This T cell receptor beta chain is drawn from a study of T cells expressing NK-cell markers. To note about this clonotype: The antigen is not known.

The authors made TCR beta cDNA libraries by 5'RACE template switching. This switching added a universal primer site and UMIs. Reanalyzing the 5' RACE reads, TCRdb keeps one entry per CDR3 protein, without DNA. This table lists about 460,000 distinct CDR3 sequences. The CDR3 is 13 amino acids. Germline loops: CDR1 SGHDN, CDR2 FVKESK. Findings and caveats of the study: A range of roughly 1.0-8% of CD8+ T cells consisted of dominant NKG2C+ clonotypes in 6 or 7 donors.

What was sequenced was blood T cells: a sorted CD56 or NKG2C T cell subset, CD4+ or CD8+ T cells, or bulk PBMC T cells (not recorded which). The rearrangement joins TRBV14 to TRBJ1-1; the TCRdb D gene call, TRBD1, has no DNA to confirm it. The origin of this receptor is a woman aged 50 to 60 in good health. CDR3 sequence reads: CASSQVGRGGAFF.